The T cell receptor (beta chain) described here comes from a study of blood T cell dynamics during melanoma immunotherapy. CDR1 WNHNN and CDR2 SYGVQD come from the germline V gene (reference sequence). V lost 0 bases to trimming and J lost 0 bases, with 11 bases between them. The CDR3 consists of 16 residues. Profiled with immunoSEQ multiplex PCR; TCRdb holds only in-frame clones, not every one. The sample lists some 13,000 clones; about 90% were seen once. The sample's time point: pre-treatment baseline. The sequencing used effector memory CD8+ T cells from blood, collected from a patient treated with checkpoint blockade. J is TRBJ1-1 and V is TRBV10-1, with D unclear. The source is a human donor with melanoma. The CDR3: CASSESPVAVNTEAFF. The CDR3 nucleotides are TGCGCCAGCAGTGAGTCGCCAGTGGCTGTGAACACTGAAGCTTTCTTT.